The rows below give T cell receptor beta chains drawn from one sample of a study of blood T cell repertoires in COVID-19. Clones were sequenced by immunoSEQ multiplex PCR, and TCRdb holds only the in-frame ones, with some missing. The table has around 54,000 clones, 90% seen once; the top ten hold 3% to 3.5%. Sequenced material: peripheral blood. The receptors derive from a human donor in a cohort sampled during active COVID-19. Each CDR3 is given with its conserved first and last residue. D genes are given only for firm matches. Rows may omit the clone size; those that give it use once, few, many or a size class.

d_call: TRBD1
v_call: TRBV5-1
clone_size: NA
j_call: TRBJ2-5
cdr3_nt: TGCGCCAGCAGCTTGCGGGGACAGGGGGTAAGGGAGACCCAGTACTTC
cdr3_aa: CASSLRGQGVRETQYF

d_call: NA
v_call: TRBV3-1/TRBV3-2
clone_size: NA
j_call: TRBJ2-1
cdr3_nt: TGTGCCAGCAGCCAAGATTTTTGGGCGAATGAGCAGTTCTTC
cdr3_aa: CASSQDFWANEQFF

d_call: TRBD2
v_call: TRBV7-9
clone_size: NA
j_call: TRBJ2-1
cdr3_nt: TGTGCCAGCAGCTTTCTCTCCGGGACTAGCGGGAGCTCCTACAATGAGCAGTTCTTC
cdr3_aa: CASSFLSGTSGSSYNEQFF

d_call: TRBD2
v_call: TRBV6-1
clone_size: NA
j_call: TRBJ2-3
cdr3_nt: TGTGCCAGCAGTGAAGGGGCTAGCGGGAGGAAAGATACGCAGTATTTT
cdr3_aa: CASSEGASGRKDTQYF

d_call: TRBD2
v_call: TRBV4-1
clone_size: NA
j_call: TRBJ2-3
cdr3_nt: TGCGCCAGCAGCCAAGTGATAGCGGGTTCAGGTACGCAGTATTTT
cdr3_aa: CASSQVIAGSGTQYF

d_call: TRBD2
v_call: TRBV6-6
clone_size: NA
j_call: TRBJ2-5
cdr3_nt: TGTGCCAGTACTAGCGGGAGGACGGAGGAGACCCAGTACTTC
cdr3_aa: CASTSGRTEETQYF

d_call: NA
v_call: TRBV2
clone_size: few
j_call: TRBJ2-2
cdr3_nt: TGTGCCAGCAGAGATCAACAGGTTGCCGGGGAGCTGTTTTTT
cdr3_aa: CASRDQQVAGELFF

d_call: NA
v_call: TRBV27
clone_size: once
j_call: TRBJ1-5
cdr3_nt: TGTGCCAGCAGTAGCTCCGGGGGAGGCAATCAGCCCCAGCATTTT
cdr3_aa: CASSSSGGGNQPQHF

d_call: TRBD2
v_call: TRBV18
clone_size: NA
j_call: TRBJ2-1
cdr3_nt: TGTGCCAGCTCATCTCTACTAGCGGGGCCCTACAATGAGCAGTTCTTC
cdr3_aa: CASSSLLAGPYNEQFF

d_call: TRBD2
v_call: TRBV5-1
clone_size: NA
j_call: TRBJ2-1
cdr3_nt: TGCGCCAGCAGCCCTGGGACTAGCGGGGTCTCTGAGCAGTTCTTC
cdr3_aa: CASSPGTSGVSEQFF

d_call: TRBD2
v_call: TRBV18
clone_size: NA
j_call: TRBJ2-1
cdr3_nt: TGTGCCAGCTCACCAGTATCCAGCGGGAGGAATGAGCAGTTCTTC
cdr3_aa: CASSPVSSGRNEQFF

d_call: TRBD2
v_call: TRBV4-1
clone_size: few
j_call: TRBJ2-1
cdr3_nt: TGCGCCAGCAGCCACTCCCTTGCGGGACTAGCGGGAGTTCCAAATGAGCAGTTCTTC
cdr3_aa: CASSHSLAGLAGVPNEQFF

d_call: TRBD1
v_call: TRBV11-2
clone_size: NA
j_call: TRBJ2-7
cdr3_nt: TGTGCCAGCAGCCCAAACAGGGGGCCCCTTGCAGAAGAGCAGTACTTC
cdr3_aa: CASSPNRGPLAEEQYF

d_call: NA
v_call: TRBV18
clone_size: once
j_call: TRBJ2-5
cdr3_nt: TGTGCCAGCTCCTCTTTTCGGACAGAACAAGAGACCCAGTACTTC
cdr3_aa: CASSSFRTEQETQYF

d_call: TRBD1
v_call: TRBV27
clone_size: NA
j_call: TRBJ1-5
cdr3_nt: TGTGCCAGCAGTTTCGGGACAGGGGGCGGGCAGCCCCAGCATTTT
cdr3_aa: CASSFGTGGGQPQHF

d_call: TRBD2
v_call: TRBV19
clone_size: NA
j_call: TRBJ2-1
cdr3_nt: TGTGCCAGTACCGCTAGCGGGAGCTCCTACAATGAGCAGTTCTTC
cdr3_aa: CASTASGSSYNEQFF

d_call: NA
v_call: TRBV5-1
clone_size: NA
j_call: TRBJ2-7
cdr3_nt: TGCGCCAGCAGCTTGGAATCTACAGGATCCACCTACGAGCAGTACTTC
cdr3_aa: CASSLESTGSTYEQYF

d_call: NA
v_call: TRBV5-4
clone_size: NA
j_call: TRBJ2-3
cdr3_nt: TGTGCCAGCAGCATAGACTCGCTCCCCAGCACAGATACGCAGTATTTT
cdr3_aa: CASSIDSLPSTDTQYF

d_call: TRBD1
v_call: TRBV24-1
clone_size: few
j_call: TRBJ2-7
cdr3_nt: TGTGCCACCAGTGCCCCTGGGACAGGAGGCGAGCAGTACTTC
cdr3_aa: CATSAPGTGGEQYF

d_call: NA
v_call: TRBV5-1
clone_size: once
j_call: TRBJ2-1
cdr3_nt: TGCGCCAGCAGCTTGGCCCCACTCGAGCAGTTCTTC
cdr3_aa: CASSLAPLEQFF

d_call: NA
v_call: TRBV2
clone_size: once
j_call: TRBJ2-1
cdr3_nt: TGTGCCAGCTACGGGGGAGTTCCGGACAATGAGCAGTTCTTC
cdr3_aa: CASYGGVPDNEQFF

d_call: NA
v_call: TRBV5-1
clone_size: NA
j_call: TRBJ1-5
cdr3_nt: TGCGCCAGCAGCTGGGTGGACAGCCGCAATCAGCCCCAGCATTTT
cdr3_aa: CASSWVDSRNQPQHF

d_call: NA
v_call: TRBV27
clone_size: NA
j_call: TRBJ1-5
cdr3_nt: TGTGCCAGCAGTTTCGGGGGTAGCAATCAGCCCCAGCATTTT
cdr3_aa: CASSFGGSNQPQHF

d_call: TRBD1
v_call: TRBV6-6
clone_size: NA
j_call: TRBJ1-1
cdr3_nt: TGTGCCAGCAGTTACGGCAGGGGGGTCACTGAAGCTTTCTTT
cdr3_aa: CASSYGRGVTEAFF